This TCR beta chain was profiled in a study of blood T cell repertoires in COVID-19. Study-level information: The United States, Italy and Spain provided the acute and convalescent COVID-19 samples. In each case, the material was cDNA or gDNA derived from T cells, B-cell-depleted T cells, or PBMCs.

Sequencing was performed with immunoSEQ multiplex PCR; in TCRdb, only in-frame clones are kept and a portion is missing. This sample carries approximately 200,000 clones, 85% to 90% of them seen once, and the ten largest clones take less than 4.5%. The sequenced sample consisted of peripheral blood. The source of this sequence is a man in his fifties with acute or convalescent COVID-19.

The CDR3 reads CASSLGPGLELNEQFF. CDR3 nucleotide sequence: TGCGCCAGCAGCTTGGGGCCGGGACTAGAACTTAATGAGCAGTTCTTC. The rearrangement uses TRBV5-1 and TRBJ2-1; 8 bases are shared with TRBD2. The germline CDR1 and CDR2 sequences are SGHRS and YFSETQ. CDR3 length: 16 amino acids. V trimming: 0 bases; J trimming: 7 bases; junction bases outside the gene matches: 9.